The TCR beta chain under discussion was sequenced for a study of blood T cell repertoires in COVID-19. Looking at the study overall: COVID-19 samples, acute and convalescent, were from the United States, Italy and Spain. The analysed material was cDNA or gDNA that came from T cells, B-cell-depleted T cells, or PBMCs.

Original data processing: For nucleated cells, counts were estimated from reference gene primer amplification. Here immunoSEQ multiplex PCR was the method, and the copy in TCRdb shows in-frame clones only, minus some. D and trimming come from the DNA, and the V and J calls and clone size come from that table. In the table there are about 59,000 clones, less than 85% of which are singletons. Trimming at V came to 6 bases and at J to 7 bases, leaving 7 bases not matched to a gene. The CDR3 contains 15 residues. Germline V lookup: CDR1 SGHTA, CDR2 FQGNSA. Sequencing was done on a sample of peripheral blood. V gene TRBV7-2 combines with J gene TRBJ1-6, with TRBD1 matching over 9 bases. The sequence was collected from a woman in her sixties or seventies with acute or convalescent COVID-19. CDR3 nucleotide sequence: TGTGCCAGCAGGGGACCGGGACAGGGAAATTCACCCCTCCACTTT. Encoded protein: CASRGPGQGNSPLHF.